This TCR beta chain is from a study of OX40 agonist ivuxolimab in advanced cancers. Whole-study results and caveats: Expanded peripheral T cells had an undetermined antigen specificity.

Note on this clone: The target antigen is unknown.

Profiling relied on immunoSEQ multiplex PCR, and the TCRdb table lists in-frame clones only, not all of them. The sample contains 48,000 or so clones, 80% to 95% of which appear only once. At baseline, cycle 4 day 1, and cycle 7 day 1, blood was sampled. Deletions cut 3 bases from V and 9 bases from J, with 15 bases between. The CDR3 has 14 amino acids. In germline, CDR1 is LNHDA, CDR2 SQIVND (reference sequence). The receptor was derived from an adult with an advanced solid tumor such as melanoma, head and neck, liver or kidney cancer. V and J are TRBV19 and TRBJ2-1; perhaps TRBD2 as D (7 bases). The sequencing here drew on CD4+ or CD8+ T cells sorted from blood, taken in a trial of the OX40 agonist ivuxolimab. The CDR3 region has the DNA TGTGCCAGTAGTATGGGGGGGGCCTTGAGTGAGCAGTTCTTC. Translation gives CASSMGGALSEQFF.